Below, 23 T cell receptor beta chains from the same sample are listed, as sequenced in a study of tumor-infiltrating lymphocytes in glioblastoma multiforme. Multiple V-beta primers and a C-beta primer amplified TCRB from RNA. TCRdb ran MiXCR on the multiplex PCR reads and lists one entry per CDR3 protein. Of around 33,000 distinct CDR3 sequences in the sample, under 70% were seen once. The sequenced material came from brain tumor tissue. The receptors were gathered from a male donor with glioblastoma.

As concerns this clonotype: A much bigger clone sits one base away, suggesting this may be a read error. This chain joins TRBV28 and TRBJ1-2; 9 nucleotides agree with TRBD1. Germline CDR1 and CDR2: MDHEN and SYDVKM. This CDR3 comprises 14 residues. CDR3 residues: CASSLAWTGVGCTF. The CDR3 region has the DNA TGTGCCAGCAGTTTAGCCTGGACAGGGGTTGGCTGCACCTTC.

About this clonotype itself: This likely comes from a read error, as the CDR3 has no conserved phenylalanine or tryptophan at its end. The chain is built from TRBV11-2 and TRBJ2-7, with D perhaps matching TRBD2 (7 bases). The CDR3 is 15 residues long. Germline V gives CDR1 SGHAT, CDR2 FQNNGV. The CDR3 spells CVSSFGGLRSYEQYL. CDR3 in DNA: TGTGTCAGCAGCTTCGGGGGGCTACGGTCCTACGAGCAGTACTTA.

The V and J genes are TRBV5-1 and TRBJ1-6, with TRBD1 matching 9 bases. The CDR3 loop spans 14 amino acids. V lost 4 bases and J lost 9; bases outside the gene matches: 5. Germline V gene data show CDR1 as SGHRS and CDR2 as YFSETQ. The CDR3, as DNA: TGCGCCAGCAGCCTCGGACAGGGGCCTTCACCCCTCCACTTT. Translating gives CASSLGQGPSPLHF.

Concerning this clonotype: The junction departs from germline at one end; a sequencing error may be responsible. The V gene is TRBV28, the J gene TRBJ1-4; 7 nucleotides match TRBD1. This CDR3 has 15 amino acids. Germline V gives CDR1 MDHEN, CDR2 SYDVKM. Here the CDR3 reads CASSTNRGLGEKLFF. The CDR3, as DNA: TGTGCCAGCAGTACGAACAGGGGTTTAGGGGAAAAACTGTTTTTC.

On this clonotype itself: One base away lies a much larger clone, so this may be a sequencing read error. The genes are TRBV7-9 and TRBJ2-3; a possible D gene is TRBD2 (5 bases). The CDR3 runs 14 residues. Germline CDR1 is SEHNR and CDR2 is FQNEAQ (reference sequence). V dropped 7 bases and J dropped 6 bases, with 17 bases sitting between them. Here the CDR3 reads CASIWAGPPDTQYF. DNA for the CDR3: TGTGCCAGCATATGGGCGGGTCCTCCGGATACGCAGTATTTT. Drawing the rest from reference TRBV7-9 and TRBJ2-3, the complete variable domain is DTGVSQNPRHKITKRGQNVTFRCDPISEHNRLYWYRQTLGQGPEFLTYFQNEAQLEKSRLLSDRFSAERPKGSFSTLEIQRTEQGDSAMYLCASIWAGPPDTQYFGPGTRLTVL.

Details on this clonotype: A much larger clone lies a single base off, so this may be a read error. CDR3 in DNA: TGCGCCGGCAGCGAGGTGGGAGAGACCCAGTACTTC. As protein: CAGSEVGETQYF. The rearrangement joins TRBV5-1 to TRBJ2-5; D is uncertain. The CDR3 is 12 residues long. Germline V gives CDR1 SGHRS, CDR2 YFSETQ.

This rearrangement joins TRBV6-1 to TRBJ2-4; the D gene could be TRBD1 or TRBD2 (6 bases each). V was trimmed by 2 bases and J by 6 bases, leaving 8 bases between them. Germline loops: CDR1 MNHNS, CDR2 SASEGT. The CDR3 totals 13 residues. This chain's CDR3 is CASSETGANIQYF. DNA of the CDR3: TGTGCCAGCAGTGAAACGGGGGCAAACATTCAGTACTTC.

This clonotype was recorded a few times. Relative to the germline gene, one junction end is altered; a read error may explain this. This chain connects TRBV7-2 to TRBJ2-6; tentative D call: TRBD2 (6 bases). Germline-derived CDR1 and CDR2 are SGHTA and FQGNSA. The length of the CDR3 is 15 residues. This chain's CDR3 is CASSLWGAGANVLTF. In nucleotides, the CDR3 is TGCGCCAGCAGCTTATGGGGGGCTGGGGCCAACGTCCTGACTTTC.

As to this clonotype: At one end, the junction sequence differs from germline, possibly due to a read error. The V gene is TRBV6-2 or TRBV6-3, the J gene TRBJ2-7; 11 nucleotides align to TRBD1. Germline V CDR1 and CDR2: MNHEY, SVGEGT. CDR3 size: 15 residues. The CDR3 DNA reads as TGTGCCATCAGTCCCATCGGACAGGGGGCTTACGAGCAGTACTTC. This translates into CAISPIGQGAYEQYF.

This clonotype was picked up many times. The CDR3 DNA sequence: TGTGCCAGCAGCGAGGGACTACACTACAATGAGCAGTTCTTC. Its translation: CASSEGLHYNEQFF. The chain carries TRBV11-3 and TRBJ2-1, with 7 bases fitting TRBD2. Germline V lookup: CDR1 SGHNT, CDR2 YENEEA. The CDR3 length is 14 residues. V shed 5 bases and J 3 bases; nucleotides not matched to a gene: 4.

This clonotype was seen at least ten times. The chain combines TRBV5-1 with TRBJ2-4; TRBD1 is a possible D gene (6 bases). The V gene's germline CDR1 is SGHRS and CDR2 YFSETQ. V gave up 0 bases and J gave up 7 bases, with 14 bases separating them. This CDR3 is 15 amino acids long. In nucleotides, the CDR3 is TGCGCCAGCAGCTTGGATCCCAATCAGGGGAACATTCAGTACTTC. Amino acids: CASSLDPNQGNIQYF.

This clonotype was detected ten times or more. The gene calls are TRBV28 and TRBJ2-1, with TRBD2 matching 7 bases. From germline, CDR1 is MDHEN and CDR2 SYDVKM. The V segment lost 9 bases and the J segment 3 bases; nucleotides outside the gene matches: 11. This CDR3 contains 15 residues. CDR3 sequence: CASARWGGSYNEQFF. Written as DNA, the CDR3 is TGTGCCAGTGCCAGGTGGGGCGGGAGCTACAATGAGCAGTTCTTC. The full variable domain, its missing parts supplied by reference TRBV28 and TRBJ2-1, is DVKVTQSSRYLVKRTGEKVFLECVQDMDHENMFWYRQDPGLGLRLIYFSYDVKMKEKGDIPEGYSVSREKKERFSLILESASTNQTSMYLCASARWGGSYNEQFFGPGTRLTVL.

The V call is TRBV29-1, the J call TRBJ1-1, with 8 positions matching TRBD1. This CDR3 comprises 18 residues. Germline V gene lookup returns CDR1 SQVTM and CDR2 ANQGSEA. The V and J ends lost 4 bases and 6 bases, in that order; junction bases with no gene match: 22. This CDR3 is CSVGAPGGWTRRGAEAFF. CDR3 coding DNA: TGCAGCGTTGGGGCACCAGGGGGCTGGACCCGGCGAGGGGCTGAAGCTTTCTTT.

The V gene is TRBV6-5, the J gene TRBJ1-3; tentative D call: TRBD1 (5 bases). The V end lost 1 base, the J end lost 4 bases, and 5 bases lay between the germline ends. The CDR3 runs 13 residues. Germline V gene sequence: CDR1 MNHEY, CDR2 SVGAGI. DNA for the CDR3: TGTGCCAGCAGTTACTGGGACGGAAACACCATATATTTT. Protein: CASSYWDGNTIYF.

The chain couples TRBV20-1 to TRBJ2-1, with TRBD2 matching over 13 bases. Germline V gene lookup returns CDR1 DFQATT and CDR2 SNEGSKA (reference sequence). The CDR3 is 15 amino acids. V shed 6 bases, J shed 7 bases, and the junction held 9 bases outside the gene matches. DNA of the CDR3: TGCAGTGCAAGCGAGGGACTAGCGGGGAGGAATGAGCAGTTCTTC. It is translated as CSASEGLAGRNEQFF.

Comment on this clonotype: The germline gene is not matched at one end of the junction; a read error may be the cause. J is TRBJ2-7 and V is TRBV2; the D gene is possibly TRBD1 (5 bases). Germline CDR1 and CDR2: SNHLY and FYNNEI. The CDR3 loop spans 14 amino acids. CDR3 sequence: CASTLSATQGERYF. The DNA for the CDR3 is TGTGCCAGCACCCTGTCCGCCACTCAGGGCGAGCGGTACTTC. Based on the CDR3 plus reference TRBV2 and TRBJ2-7, the full variable domain is EPEVTQTPSHQVTQMGQEVILRCVPISNHLYFYWYRQILGQKVEFLVSFYNNEISEKSEIFDDQFSVERPDGSNFTLKIRSTKLEDSAMYFCASTLSATQGERYFGPGTRLTVT.

Remarks on this clonotype: In this CDR3 the conserved last residue, phenylalanine or tryptophan, is missing, so a read error is likely. This chain joins TRBV6-6 and TRBJ2-2; D may be TRBD2 (6 bases). In germline, CDR1 is MNHNY, CDR2 SVGAGI (reference sequence). The CDR3 has 14 residues. V lost 3 bases, J lost 4 bases, and 9 bases lay in between. For the CDR3, the DNA is TGTGCCAGCAGTTATGCGGGGACCACCGGGGAGCTGTTTCTT. Residues: CASSYAGTTGELFL.

J is TRBJ1-5 and V is TRBV20-1, with 7 bases matching TRBD1. The CDR3 totals 14 residues. CDR1 DFQATT and CDR2 SNEGSKA come from the germline V gene (reference sequence). V gave up 8 bases and J gave up 2 bases; unmatched junction bases: 9. DNA of the CDR3: TGCAGTTGGGGTAAGGGGGCCGGCAATCAGCCCCAGCATTTT. Translated: CSWGKGAGNQPQHF.

A word on this clonotype: It is likely a read error, because the conserved phenylalanine at the end of the CDR3 is missing. The DNA is left out, because the CDR3 cannot be placed on it with certainty; the CDR3 is given as TCRdb lists it. V gene TRBV11-2 combines with J gene TRBJ2-1; the table's D call TRBD1 went unverified against the DNA. CDR1 is SGHAT, CDR2 FQNNGV, per germline. A total of 13 residues make up the CDR3, ends included. CDR3 in amino acids: CVSGLDRGNEQLL.

V usage is TRBV12-3 or TRBV12-4 and J usage is TRBJ2-3, with D perhaps matching TRBD2 (5 bases). V gave up 7 bases and J gave up 6 bases, with 17 bases separating them. The CDR3 extends over 14 amino acids. CDR3 sequence reads: CASTWEGSLDTQYF. The CDR3 nucleotides read TGTGCCAGCACCTGGGAAGGGAGTCTTGATACGCAGTATTTT.

This clonotype was recorded once. Just one base apart from a much larger clone, this may be a read error. The rearrangement uses TRBV29-1 and TRBJ2-3; D is possibly TRBD1 (7 bases). Between the trimmed V and J ends, which lost 7 bases and 3 bases, there was a span of 20 bases. This CDR3 has 15 residues. In germline, CDR1 is SQVTM, CDR2 ANQGSEA. CDR3 loop: CSAGQVEGRTDTQYF. CDR3 coding DNA: TGCAGCGCCGGACAGGTGGAGGGGCGGACAGATACGCAGTATTTT.

A remark on this clonotype: A junction end diverges from the germline sequence, so it may reflect a read error. The rearrangement links TRBV6-2 or TRBV6-3 to TRBJ2-1, with a possible D match to TRBD2 (5 bases). The CDR3 is made up of 16 amino acids. CDR1 and CDR2 from the germline V gene are MNHEY and SVGEGT. The CDR3 spells CASSPYGNGGYNELFF. The CDR3 bases are TGTGCCAGCAGCCCTTACGGTAACGGAGGCTACAATGAGCTGTTCTTC.

On this clonotype itself: A much larger clone sits a single nucleotide away, making a read error possible. The V and J genes are TRBV14 and TRBJ2-1; D remains unclear. The germline V gene has CDR1 SGHDN and CDR2 FVKESK. The CDR3 extends over 17 amino acids. The CDR3 loop reads CASSQEVYGSSYNDQFF. CDR3 DNA sequence: TGTGCCAGCAGCCAAGAAGTTTACGGTAGCTCCTACAATGATCAGTTCTTC.